This T cell receptor (beta chain) was captured by sequencing in a study of patients and donors after allogeneic stem cell transplantation. MiXCR, run by TCRdb on the RT-PCR reads, gives a single entry per CDR3 protein. The table lists 200,000 to 250,000 distinct CDR3 sequences, 13% to 15% of them singletons, with approximately 10% in the top ten. CDR1 and CDR2 from the germline V gene are SGHAT and FQNNGV. This CDR3 is 12 amino acids long. Trimming cost V 7 bases and J 4 bases, with 11 bases left between them. This clonotype was found a few times. This clonotype was sampled from a human donor who was either an allogeneic HSCT recipient or a stem cell or donor lymphocyte infusion donor (not recorded which). It is not recorded whose cells these are; they may come from a transplant donor. The V and J genes are TRBV11-2 and TRBJ2-7, with D possibly matching TRBD2 (6 bases). Sequences were obtained from blood, either unsorted or a sorted T cell fraction (not recorded which). The CDR3 loop is CASNQGGYEQYF. In DNA form, the CDR3 reads TGTGCCAGCAATCAGGGAGGATACGAGCAGTACTTC.